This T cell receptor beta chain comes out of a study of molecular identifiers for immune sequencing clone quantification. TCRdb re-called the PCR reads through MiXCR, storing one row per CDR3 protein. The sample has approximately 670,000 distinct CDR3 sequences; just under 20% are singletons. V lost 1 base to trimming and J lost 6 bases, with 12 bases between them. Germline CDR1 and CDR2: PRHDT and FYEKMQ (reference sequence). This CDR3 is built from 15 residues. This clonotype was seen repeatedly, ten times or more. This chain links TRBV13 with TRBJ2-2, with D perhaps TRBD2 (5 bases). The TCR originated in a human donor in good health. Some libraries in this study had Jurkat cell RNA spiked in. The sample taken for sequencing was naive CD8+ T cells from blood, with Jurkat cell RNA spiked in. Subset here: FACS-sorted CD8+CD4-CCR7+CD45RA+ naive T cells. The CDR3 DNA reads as TGTGCCAGCAGCTTAGCGGGGTTTCGCGCCGGGGAGCTGTTTTTT. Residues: CASSLAGFRAGELFF.